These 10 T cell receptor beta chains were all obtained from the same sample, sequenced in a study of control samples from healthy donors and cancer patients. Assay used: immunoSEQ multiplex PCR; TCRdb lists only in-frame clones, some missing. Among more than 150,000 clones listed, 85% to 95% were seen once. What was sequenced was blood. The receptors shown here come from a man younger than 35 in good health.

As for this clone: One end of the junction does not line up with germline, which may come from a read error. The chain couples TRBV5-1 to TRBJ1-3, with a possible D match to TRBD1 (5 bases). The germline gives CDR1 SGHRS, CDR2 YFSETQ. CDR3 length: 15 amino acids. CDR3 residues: CASSLDQGGGDTIYF. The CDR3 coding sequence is TGCGCCAGCAGCTTGGATCAGGGCGGTGGAGACACCATATATTTT.

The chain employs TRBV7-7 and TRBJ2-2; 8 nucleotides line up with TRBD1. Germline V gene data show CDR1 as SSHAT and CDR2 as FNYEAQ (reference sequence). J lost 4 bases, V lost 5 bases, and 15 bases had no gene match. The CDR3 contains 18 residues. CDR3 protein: CASSPRGAGGQFTGELFF. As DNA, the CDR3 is TGTGCCAGCAGCCCTAGGGGGGCAGGGGGCCAATTCACCGGGGAGCTGTTTTTT.

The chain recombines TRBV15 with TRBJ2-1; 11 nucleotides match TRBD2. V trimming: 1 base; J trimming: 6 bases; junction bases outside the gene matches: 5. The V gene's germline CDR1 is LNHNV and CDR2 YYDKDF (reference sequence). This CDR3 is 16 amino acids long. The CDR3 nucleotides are TGTGCCACCAGCAGAGGGCCTAGCGGGGGGCTCAATGAGCAGTTCTTC. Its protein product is CATSRGPSGGLNEQFF.

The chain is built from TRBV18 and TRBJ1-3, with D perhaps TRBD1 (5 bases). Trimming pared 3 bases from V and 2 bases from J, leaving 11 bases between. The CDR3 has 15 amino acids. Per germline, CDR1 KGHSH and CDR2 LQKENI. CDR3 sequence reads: CASSPGPNTGNTIYF. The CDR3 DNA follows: TGTGCCAGCTCACCGGGACCCAATACTGGAAACACCATATATTTT. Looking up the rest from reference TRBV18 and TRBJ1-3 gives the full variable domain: NAGVMQNPRHLVRRRGQEARLRCSPMKGHSHVYWYRQLPEEGLKFMVYLQKENIIDESGMPKERFSAEFPKEGPSILRIQQVVRGDSAAYFCASSPGPNTGNTIYFGEGSWLTVV.

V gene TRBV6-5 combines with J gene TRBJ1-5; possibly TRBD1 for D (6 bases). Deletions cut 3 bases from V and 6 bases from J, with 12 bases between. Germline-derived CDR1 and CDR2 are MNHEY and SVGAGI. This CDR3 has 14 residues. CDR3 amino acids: CASSYGGASQPQHF. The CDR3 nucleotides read TGTGCCAGCAGTTATGGGGGGGCGAGTCAGCCCCAGCATTTT.

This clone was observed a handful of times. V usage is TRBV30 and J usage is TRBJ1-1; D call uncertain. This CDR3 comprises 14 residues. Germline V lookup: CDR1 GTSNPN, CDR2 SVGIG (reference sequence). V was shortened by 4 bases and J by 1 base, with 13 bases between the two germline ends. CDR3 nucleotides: TGTGCCTGGACTTCGGAGGGTCGGAACACTGAAGCTTTCTTT. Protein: CAWTSEGRNTEAFF.

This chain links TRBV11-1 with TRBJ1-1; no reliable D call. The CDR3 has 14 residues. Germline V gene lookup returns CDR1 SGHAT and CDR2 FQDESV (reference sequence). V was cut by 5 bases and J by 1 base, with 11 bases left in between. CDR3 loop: CASSPRGPNTEAFF. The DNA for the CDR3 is TGTGCCAGCAGCCCCCGCGGGCCGAACACTGAAGCTTTCTTT.

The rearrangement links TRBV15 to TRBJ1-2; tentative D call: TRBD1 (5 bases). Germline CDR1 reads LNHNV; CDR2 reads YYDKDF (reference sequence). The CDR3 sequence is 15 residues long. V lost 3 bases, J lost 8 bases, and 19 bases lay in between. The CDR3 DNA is TGTGCCACCAGCAGGGCCCCGGGACTTAATCCCGGCTACACCTTC. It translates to CATSRAPGLNPGYTF.

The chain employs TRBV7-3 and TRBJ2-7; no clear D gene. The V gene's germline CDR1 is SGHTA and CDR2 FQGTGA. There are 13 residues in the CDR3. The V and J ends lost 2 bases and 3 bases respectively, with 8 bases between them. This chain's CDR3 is CASSLYRDYEQYF. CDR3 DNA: TGTGCCAGCAGCTTATACAGAGACTACGAGCAGTACTTC. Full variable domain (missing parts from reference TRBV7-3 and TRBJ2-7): GAGVSQTPSNKVTEKGKYVELRCDPISGHTALYWYRQSLGQGPEFLIYFQGTGAADDSGLPNDRFFAVRPEGSVSTLKIQRTERGDSAVYLCASSLYRDYEQYFGPGTRLTVT.

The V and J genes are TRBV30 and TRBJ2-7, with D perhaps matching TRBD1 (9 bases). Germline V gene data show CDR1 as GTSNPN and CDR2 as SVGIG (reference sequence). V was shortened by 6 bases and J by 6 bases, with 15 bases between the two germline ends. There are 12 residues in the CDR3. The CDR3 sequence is CACSGDRVEQYF. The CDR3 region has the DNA TGTGCCTGTAGCGGGGACAGGGTCGAGCAGTACTTC.